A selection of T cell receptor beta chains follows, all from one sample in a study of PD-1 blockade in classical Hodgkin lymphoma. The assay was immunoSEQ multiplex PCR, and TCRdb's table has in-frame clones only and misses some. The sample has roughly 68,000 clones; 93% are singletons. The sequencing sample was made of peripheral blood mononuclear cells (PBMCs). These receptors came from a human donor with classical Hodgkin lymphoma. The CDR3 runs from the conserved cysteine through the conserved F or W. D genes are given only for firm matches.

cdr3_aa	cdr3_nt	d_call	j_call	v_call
CASSFFRGAGELFF	TGTGCCAGCAGCTTTTTCAGGGGTGCCGGGGAGCTGTTTTTT	NA	TRBJ2-2	TRBV7-2
CASSRQTMNTEAFF	TGTGCCAGCAGCCGACAGACTATGAACACTGAAGCTTTCTTT	NA	TRBJ1-1	TRBV7-2
CASSGQGRSSEQFF	TGTGCCAGCAGTGGACAGGGTCGATCCAGTGAGCAGTTCTTC	TRBD1	TRBJ2-1	TRBV25-1
CASSQSLITDTQYF	TGCGCCAGCAGCCAGTCTCTCATCACAGATACGCAGTATTTT	NA	TRBJ2-3	TRBV5-1
CASRPGQRWDTQYF	TGTGCCAGCAGACCCGGACAGAGGTGGGATACGCAGTATTTT	NA	TRBJ2-3	TRBV6-5
CASSASTGTINEQFF	TGTGCCAGCAGTGCTTCAACCGGGACTATCAATGAGCAGTTCTTC	TRBD2	TRBJ2-1	TRBV6-1
CASSQRSDPSNQPQHF	TGCGCCAGCAGCCAAAGGTCAGATCCTAGCAATCAGCCCCAGCATTTT	NA	TRBJ1-5	TRBV4-1
CASSPGSGTTEAFF	TGTGCCAGCAGCCCAGGGTCGGGTACCACTGAAGCTTTCTTT	NA	TRBJ1-1	TRBV7-3
CASIGALGTGVAGELFF	TGTGCCAGTATTGGAGCTTTAGGGACAGGGGTTGCCGGGGAGCTGTTTTTT	TRBD1	TRBJ2-2	TRBV19
CASSIRGTSGETQYF	TGTGCCAGTAGTATACGAGGGACATCGGGAGAGACCCAGTACTTC	NA	TRBJ2-5	TRBV19
CASSRRQGAGTDTQYF	TGTGCCAGTAGCCGGAGGCAGGGGGCTGGGACAGATACGCAGTATTTT	TRBD1	TRBJ2-3	TRBV19
CASSAGTGPGNTIYF	TGTGCCAGCAGCGCTGGGACAGGGCCTGGAAACACCATATATTTT	TRBD1	TRBJ1-3	TRBV5-4
CASSARTAGNYGYTF	TGTGCCAGCAGTGCCCGGACGGCAGGGAACTATGGCTACACCTTC	NA	TRBJ1-2	TRBV25-1
CASRPRSTDTQYF	TGTGCCAGCAGGCCACGGAGCACAGATACGCAGTATTTT	NA	TRBJ2-3	TRBV2
CASSYIGGGPIYGYTF	TGTGCCAGCAGTTACATAGGAGGGGGGCCGATCTATGGCTACACCTTC	NA	TRBJ1-2	TRBV6-5
CASSGTRTGFDGYTF	TGTGCCAGCAGCGGTACTCGGACAGGGTTCGATGGCTACACCTTC	TRBD1	TRBJ1-2	TRBV5-6
CASSPPTGSYGYTF	TGTGCCAGCAGCCCCCCGACAGGAAGCTATGGCTACACCTTC	NA	TRBJ1-2	TRBV7-2
CASLSGGKMNEQFF	TGTGCCAGCCTGAGCGGGGGGAAGATGAATGAGCAGTTCTTC	TRBD2	TRBJ2-1	TRBV2
CASSGTGGRKTQYF	TGTGCCAGCAGTGGGACAGGGGGCCGTAAGACCCAGTACTTC	TRBD1	TRBJ2-5	TRBV6-5
CASSDGASGGYEQYF	TGTGCCAGCAGTGATGGCGCTAGCGGGGGTTACGAGCAGTACTTC	TRBD2	TRBJ2-7	TRBV2
CASSLKQGRGLNEQFF	TGTGCCAGCAGCTTGAAACAGGGAAGGGGGCTCAATGAGCAGTTCTTC	TRBD1	TRBJ2-1	TRBV5-6